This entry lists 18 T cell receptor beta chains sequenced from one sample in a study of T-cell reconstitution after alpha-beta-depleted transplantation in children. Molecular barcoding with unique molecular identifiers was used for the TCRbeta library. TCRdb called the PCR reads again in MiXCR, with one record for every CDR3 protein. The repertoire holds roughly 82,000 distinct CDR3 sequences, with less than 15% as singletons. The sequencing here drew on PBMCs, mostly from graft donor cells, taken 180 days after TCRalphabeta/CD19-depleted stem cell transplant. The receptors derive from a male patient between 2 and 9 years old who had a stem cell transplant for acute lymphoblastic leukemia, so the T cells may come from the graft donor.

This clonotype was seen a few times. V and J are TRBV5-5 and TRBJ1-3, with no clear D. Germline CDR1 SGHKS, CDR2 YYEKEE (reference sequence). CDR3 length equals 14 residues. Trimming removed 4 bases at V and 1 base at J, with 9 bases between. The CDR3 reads CASSRQTSGNTIYF. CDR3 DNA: TGTGCCAGCAGCCGACAAACTTCTGGAAACACCATATATTTT.

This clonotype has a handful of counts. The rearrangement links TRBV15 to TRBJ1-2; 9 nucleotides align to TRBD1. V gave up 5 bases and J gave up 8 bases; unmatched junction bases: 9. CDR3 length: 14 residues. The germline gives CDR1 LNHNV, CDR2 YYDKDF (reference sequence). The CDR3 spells CATSSPRTGVGYTF. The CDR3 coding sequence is TGTGCCACCAGCTCCCCTCGGACAGGGGTCGGCTACACCTTC.

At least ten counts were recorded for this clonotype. CDR3 region: CASSLWGNEQYF. The CDR3 DNA reads TGTGCCAGCAGCTTATGGGGGAACGAGCAGTACTTC. This chain connects TRBV7-9 to TRBJ2-7; D assignment may be TRBD1 or TRBD2 (5 bases each). The germline V gene has CDR1 SEHNR and CDR2 FQNEAQ (reference sequence). Trimming stripped 2 bases from V and 5 bases from J, with 7 bases between. This CDR3 spans 12 amino acids. Using reference TRBV7-9 and TRBJ2-7 for the parts outside the CDR3, the full variable domain is DTGVSQNPRHKITKRGQNVTFRCDPISEHNRLYWYRQTLGQGPEFLTYFQNEAQLEKSRLLSDRFSAERPKGSFSTLEIQRTEQGDSAMYLCASSLWGNEQYFGPGTRLTVT.

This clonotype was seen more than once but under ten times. The CDR3 bases are TGTGCCATCAGTGAGGTCCGGGAGGACACAGATACGCAGTATTTT. This codes for CAISEVREDTDTQYF. This chain joins TRBV10-3 and TRBJ2-3, with 7 positions matching TRBD2. Per the germline V gene, CDR1 is ENHRY and CDR2 is SYGVKD. The J segment lost 2 bases and the V segment lost 2 bases, leaving 4 bases of the junction unmatched. CDR3 length: 15 amino acids.

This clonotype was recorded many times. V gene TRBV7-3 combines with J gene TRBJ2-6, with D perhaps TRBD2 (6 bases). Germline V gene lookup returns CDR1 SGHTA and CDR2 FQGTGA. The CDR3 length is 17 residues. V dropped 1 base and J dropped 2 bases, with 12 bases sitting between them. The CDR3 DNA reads TGTGCCAGCAGCTTAAGGGGGACTCCTGCTGGGGCCAACGTCCTGACTTTC. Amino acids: CASSLRGTPAGANVLTF.

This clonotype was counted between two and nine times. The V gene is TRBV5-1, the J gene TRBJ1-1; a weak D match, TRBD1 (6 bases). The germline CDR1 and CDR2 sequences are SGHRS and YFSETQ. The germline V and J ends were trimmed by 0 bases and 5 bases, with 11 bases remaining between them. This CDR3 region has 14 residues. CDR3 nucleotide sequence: TGCGCCAGCAGCTTGGTCGGACAGTGGACTGAAGCTTTCTTT. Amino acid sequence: CASSLVGQWTEAFF.

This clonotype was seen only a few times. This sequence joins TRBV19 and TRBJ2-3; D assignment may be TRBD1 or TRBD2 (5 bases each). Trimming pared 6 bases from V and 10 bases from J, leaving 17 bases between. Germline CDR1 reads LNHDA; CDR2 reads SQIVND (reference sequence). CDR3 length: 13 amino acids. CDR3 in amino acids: CASSPGPYRAQYF. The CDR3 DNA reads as TGTGCCAGTAGCCCGGGACCCTATAGAGCGCAGTATTTT. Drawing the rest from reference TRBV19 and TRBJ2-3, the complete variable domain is DGGITQSPKYLFRKEGQNVTLSCEQNLNHDAMYWYRQDPGQGLRLIYYSQIVNDFQKGDIAEGYSVSREKKESFPLTVTSAQKNPTAFYLCASSPGPYRAQYFGPGTRLTVL.

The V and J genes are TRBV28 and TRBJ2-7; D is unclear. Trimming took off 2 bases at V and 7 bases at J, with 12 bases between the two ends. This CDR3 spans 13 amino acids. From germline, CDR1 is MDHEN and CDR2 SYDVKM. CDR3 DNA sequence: TGTGCCAGCAGTTTACAGTTGCTCGGGGAGCAGTACTTC. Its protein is CASSLQLLGEQYF.

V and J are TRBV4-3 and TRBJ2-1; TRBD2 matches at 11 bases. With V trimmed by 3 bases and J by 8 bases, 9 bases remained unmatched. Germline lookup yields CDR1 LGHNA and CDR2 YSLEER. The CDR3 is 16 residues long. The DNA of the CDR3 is TGCGCCAGCAGCCATCTAGCGGGAGGCCCCGGTGATGAGCAGTTCTTC. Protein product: CASSHLAGGPGDEQFF.

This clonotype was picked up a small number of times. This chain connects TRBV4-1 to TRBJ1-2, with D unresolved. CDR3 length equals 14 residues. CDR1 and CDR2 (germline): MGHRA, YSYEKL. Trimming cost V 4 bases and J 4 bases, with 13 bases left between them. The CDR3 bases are TGCGCCAGCAGCCGGGAAGTGTGGGGCTATGGCTACACCTTC. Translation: CASSREVWGYGYTF.

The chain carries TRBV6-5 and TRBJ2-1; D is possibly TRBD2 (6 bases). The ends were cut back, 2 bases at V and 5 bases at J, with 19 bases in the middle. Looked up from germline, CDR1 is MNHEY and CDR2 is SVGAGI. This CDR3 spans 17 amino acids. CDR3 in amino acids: CASSYKRMKGRNNEQFF. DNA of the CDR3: TGTGCCAGCAGTTACAAGAGAATGAAGGGGAGGAACAATGAGCAGTTCTTC.

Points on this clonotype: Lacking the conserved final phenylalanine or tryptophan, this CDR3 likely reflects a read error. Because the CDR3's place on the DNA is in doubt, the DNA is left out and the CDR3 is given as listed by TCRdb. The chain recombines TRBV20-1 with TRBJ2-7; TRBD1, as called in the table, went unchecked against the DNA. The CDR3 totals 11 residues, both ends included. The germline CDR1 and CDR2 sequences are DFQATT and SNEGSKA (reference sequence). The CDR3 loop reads CSARPDRAGGL.

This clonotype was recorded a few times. The CDR3 region has the DNA TGTGCCAGCAGCCAAGATGGGAAGCCCCAGCATTTT. This gives the protein CASSQDGKPQHF. The gene calls are TRBV4-2 and TRBJ1-5, with D hard to call. Germline CDR1 is LGHNA and CDR2 is YNFKEQ. Trimming pared 0 bases from V and 8 bases from J, leaving 5 bases between. The CDR3 has 12 residues.

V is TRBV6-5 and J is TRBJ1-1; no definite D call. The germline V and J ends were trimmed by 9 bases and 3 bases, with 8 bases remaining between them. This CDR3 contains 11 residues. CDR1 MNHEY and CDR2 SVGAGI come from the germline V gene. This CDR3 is CASGRDTEAFF. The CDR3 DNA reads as TGTGCCAGTGGACGTGACACTGAAGCTTTCTTT.

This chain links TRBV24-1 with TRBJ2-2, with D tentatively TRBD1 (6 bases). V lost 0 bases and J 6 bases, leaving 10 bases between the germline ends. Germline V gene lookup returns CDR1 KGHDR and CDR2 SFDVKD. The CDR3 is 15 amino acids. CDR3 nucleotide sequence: TGTGCCACCAGTGATTTGCCGGCAGGGGCCGGGGAGCTGTTTTTT. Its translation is CATSDLPAGAGELFF.

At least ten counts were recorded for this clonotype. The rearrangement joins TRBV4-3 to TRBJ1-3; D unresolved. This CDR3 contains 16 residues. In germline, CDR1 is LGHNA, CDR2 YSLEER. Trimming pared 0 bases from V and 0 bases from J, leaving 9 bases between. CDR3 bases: TGCGCCAGCAGCCAAGATGGAGCGTCCTCTGGAAACACCATATATTTT. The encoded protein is CASSQDGASSGNTIYF.

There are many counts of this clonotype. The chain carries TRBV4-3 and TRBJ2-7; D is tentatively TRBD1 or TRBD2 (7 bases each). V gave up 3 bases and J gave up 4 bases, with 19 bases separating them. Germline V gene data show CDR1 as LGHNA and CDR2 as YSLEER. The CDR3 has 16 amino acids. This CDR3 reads CASSHFTAGGVYEQYF. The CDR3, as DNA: TGCGCCAGCAGCCATTTCACCGCAGGGGGGGTTTACGAGCAGTACTTC.

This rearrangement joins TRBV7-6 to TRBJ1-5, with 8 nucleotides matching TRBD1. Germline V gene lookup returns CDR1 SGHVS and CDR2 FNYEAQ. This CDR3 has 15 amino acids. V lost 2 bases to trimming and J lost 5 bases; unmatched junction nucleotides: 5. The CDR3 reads CASSLSQGGDQPQHF. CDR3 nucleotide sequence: TGTGCCAGCAGCTTATCACAGGGGGGCGATCAGCCCCAGCATTTT.